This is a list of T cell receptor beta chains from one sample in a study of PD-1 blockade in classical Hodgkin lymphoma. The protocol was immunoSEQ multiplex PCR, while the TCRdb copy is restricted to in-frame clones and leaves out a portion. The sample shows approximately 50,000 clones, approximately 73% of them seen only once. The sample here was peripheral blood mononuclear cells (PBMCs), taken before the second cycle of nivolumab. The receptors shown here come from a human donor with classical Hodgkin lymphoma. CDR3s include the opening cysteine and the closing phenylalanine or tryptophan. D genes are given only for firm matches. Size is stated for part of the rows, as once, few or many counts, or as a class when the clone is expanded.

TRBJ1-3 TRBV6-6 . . . CASSTSDVGNTIYF
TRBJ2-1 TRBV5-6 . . TGTGCCAGCAGCTTAGGAGGGGGTGACAATGAGCAGTTCTTC CASSLGGGDNEQFF
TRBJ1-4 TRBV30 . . TGTGCCTGCACCCCGGGACAAAGAGAAAAACTGTTTTTT CACTPGQREKLFF
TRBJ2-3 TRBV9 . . TGTGCCAGCACCGCGTACACTCCCACAGATACGCAGTATTTT CASTAYTPTDTQYF
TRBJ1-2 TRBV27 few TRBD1 TGTGCCAGCACCCTAACCTCCGGGACAGGGCGTCGCTACACCTTC CASTLTSGTGRRYTF
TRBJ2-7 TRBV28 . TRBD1 TGTGCCAGCAGGTCACAGGGGACCGAGCAGTACTTC CASRSQGTEQYF
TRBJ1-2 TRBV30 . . TGTGCCTGGAGTGCCGGGATGGGCGGCTACACCTTC CAWSAGMGGYTF
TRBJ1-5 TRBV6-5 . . TGTGCCAGCAGCCCCCGACAGATTAGCAATCAGCCCCAGCATTTT CASSPRQISNQPQHF
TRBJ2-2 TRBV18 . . TGTGCCAGCTCGCAGAGGCCGAACACCGGGGAGCTGTTTTTT CASSQRPNTGELFF
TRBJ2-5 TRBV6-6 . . TGTGCCAGCAGGTTCCTAGAGACCCAGTACTTC CASRFLETQYF
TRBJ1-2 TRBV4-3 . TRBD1 TGCGCCAGCAGCCAGACAGGGGCTGGCTACACCTTC CASSQTGAGYTF
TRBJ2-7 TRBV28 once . TGTGCCAGCACCTTACGGGGCGCCGAGCAGTACTTC CASTLRGAEQYF
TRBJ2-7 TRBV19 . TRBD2 TGTGCCAGTAGTATAGAGAAAACTAGCGGGATCTACGAGCAGTACTTC CASSIEKTSGIYEQYF
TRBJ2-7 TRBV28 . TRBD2 TGTGCCAGCAGTTCACTACTAGCGGGAGACCGCTACGAGCAGTACTTC CASSSLLAGDRYEQYF
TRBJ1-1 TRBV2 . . TGTGCCAGCAGTGGGGGAACAGGCGCAGGGAACACTGAAGCTTTCTTT CASSGGTGAGNTEAFF
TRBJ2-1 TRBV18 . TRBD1 TGTGCCAGCTCACTTAGGTATGGGGACAGGGAATTCAATGAGCAGTTCTTC CASSLRYGDREFNEQFF
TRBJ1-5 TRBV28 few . TGTGCCAGCCCCTGGGACCAATGGGACGATGGGCCCCAGCATTTT CASPWDQWDDGPQHF
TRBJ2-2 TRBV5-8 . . TGTGCCAGCAAAGGAGGGAATCCAAACACCGGGGAGCTGTTTTTT CASKGGNPNTGELFF
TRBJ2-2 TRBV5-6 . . TGTGCCAGCAGCTTTAAGGGGGGAAACACCGGGGAGCTGTTTTTT CASSFKGGNTGELFF